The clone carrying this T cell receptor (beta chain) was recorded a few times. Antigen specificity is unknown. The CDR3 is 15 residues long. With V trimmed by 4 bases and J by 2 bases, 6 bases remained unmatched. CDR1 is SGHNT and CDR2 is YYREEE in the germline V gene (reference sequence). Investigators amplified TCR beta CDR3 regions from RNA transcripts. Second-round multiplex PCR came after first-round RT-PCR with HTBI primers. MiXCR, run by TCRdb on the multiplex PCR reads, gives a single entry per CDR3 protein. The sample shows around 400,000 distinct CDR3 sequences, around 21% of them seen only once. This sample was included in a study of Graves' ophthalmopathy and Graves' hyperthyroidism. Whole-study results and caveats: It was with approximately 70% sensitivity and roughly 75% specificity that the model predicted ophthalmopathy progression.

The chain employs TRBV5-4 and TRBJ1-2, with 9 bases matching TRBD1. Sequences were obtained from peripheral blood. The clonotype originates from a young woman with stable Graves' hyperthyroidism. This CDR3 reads CASSKRDRDNYGYTF. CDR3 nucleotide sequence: TGTGCCAGCAGCAAAAGGGACAGGGACAACTATGGCTACACCTTC.